The 21 T cell receptor beta chains given below trace back to one sample, sequenced in a study of T cell clonality in common variable immunodeficiency. Measured with immunoSEQ multiplex PCR; TCRdb has only the in-frame clones, and not every one. Sampling found over 30,000 clones, none seen once. The sequenced material came from peripheral blood mononuclear cells. These receptors came from a person aged 18 to 70 in good health.

This clone was detected many times. The CDR3 is cut off 3 residues early in the read; its end comes from the germline J gene. The chain carries TRBV19 and TRBJ1-4, with D perhaps TRBD1 (5 bases). V was pared by 10 bases and J by 8 bases, with 20 bases between. This CDR3 contains 14 residues. Germline lookup yields CDR1 LNHDA and CDR2 SQIVND (reference sequence). The CDR3 bases that were read are TGTGCCACCTCGGTTTCAGGGTCTGGAGAAAAA. Protein: CATSVSGSGEK. The full CDR3 sequence reads CATSVSGSGEKLFF.

There are many counts of this clone. The CDR3 end lies 3 residues beyond the end of the read and is filled in from the germline J gene. The chain links TRBV5-6 to TRBJ1-1, with D unclear. Germline lookup yields CDR1 SGHDT and CDR2 YYEEEE. The CDR3 runs 14 residues. Trimming left V 4 bases short and J 1 base short, with 11 bases between. The covered CDR3 bases are TGTGCCAGCAGCGTGGTAGGGCAGAACACTGAA. Translating gives CASSVVGQNTE. The CDR3 reads in full as CASSVVGQNTEAFF.

This clone was detected many times. The read ends 3 residues early relative to the CDR3; the germline J gene fills the gap. The chain recombines TRBV20-1 with TRBJ1-1; 9 bases are shared with TRBD1. In germline, CDR1 is DFQATT, CDR2 SNEGSKA (reference sequence). This CDR3 contains 14 residues. Unmatched junction bases numbered 10, after V lost 5 bases and J lost 6 bases. CDR3 in amino acids: CSALGTGRKAEAFF. The sequenced part of the CDR3 DNA is TGCAGTGCTCTTGGGACAGGGCGAAAGGCTGAA.

This clone was observed many times. Read coverage stops 3 residues before the CDR3 terminus; the germline J gene supplies the remainder. This rearrangement joins TRBV7-9 to TRBJ2-5; tentatively, D is TRBD1 (5 bases). Germline CDR1 SEHNR, CDR2 FQNEAQ (reference sequence). V lost 3 bases to trimming and J lost 5 bases, with 10 bases between them. There are 13 residues in the CDR3. The CDR3 bases that were read are TGTGCCAGCAGCTTTGGGGCCCTGGAGACC. It translates to CASSFGALET. The CDR3 in full is CASSFGALETQYF. Complete variable domain (other parts from reference TRBV7-9 and TRBJ2-5): DTGVSQNPRHKITKRGQNVTFRCDPISEHNRLYWYRQTLGQGPEFLTYFQNEAQLEKSRLLSDRFSAERPKGSFSTLEIQRTEQGDSAMYLCASSFGALETQYFGPGTRLLVL.

Ten or more counts support this clone. The read stops 3 residues short of the end of the CDR3; the missing end is completed from the germline J gene. The chain links TRBV5-4 to TRBJ2-3; 11 bases agree with TRBD2. This CDR3 is built from 15 residues. CDR1 is SGHNT, CDR2 YYREEE, per germline (reference sequence). V lost 4 bases and J lost 4; bases outside the gene matches: 5. The CDR3 loop is CASSPTSGEADTQYF. Partial CDR3 DNA: TGTGCCAGCAGCCCGACTAGCGGGGAAGCAGATACG.

This clone came up many times. The sequence runs out 3 residues before the end of the CDR3; the remainder is reconstructed from the germline J gene. The chain recombines TRBV9 with TRBJ2-3; the D gene is possibly TRBD2 (5 bases). The CDR3 runs to 13 residues. Per germline, CDR1 SGDLS and CDR2 YYNGEE. V lost 7 bases and J lost 2, with 11 bases in between. CDR3 sequence: CASGLDLTDTQYF. The covered CDR3 bases are TGTGCCAGCGGACTGGACCTCACAGATACG.

This clone was counted many times. From the germline J gene comes the end of the CDR3, since the read stops 3 residues before it. The J gene is TRBJ1-1, the V gene TRBV6-2 or TRBV6-3; D is uncertain. Trimming took off 9 bases at V and 1 base at J, with 9 bases between the two ends. From germline, CDR1 is MNHEY and CDR2 SVGEGT. The CDR3 has 12 residues. CDR3 region: CASSDWNTEAFF. CDR3 bases read: TGTGCCAGTAGCGACTGGAACACTGAA.

This clone was seen at least ten times. The sequenced fragment ends 3 residues before the CDR3 boundary, so the rest is inferred from the germline J gene. The V and J genes are TRBV20-1 and TRBJ2-2, with 8 bases matching TRBD1. The CDR3 consists of 15 residues. Looked up from germline, CDR1 is DFQATT and CDR2 is SNEGSKA (reference sequence). CDR3 sequence reads: CSARERTGGYEKLFF. CDR3 DNA (partial): TGCAGTGCTAGAGAGCGTACAGGGGGGTACGAAAAG.

This clone was counted only a few times. The missing CDR3 end, 3 residues past where the read stops, is filled in from the germline J gene. The rearrangement joins TRBV19 to TRBJ1-2; 9 positions match TRBD1. This CDR3 contains 15 residues. The V gene's germline CDR1 is LNHDA and CDR2 SQIVND (reference sequence). CDR3 DNA (partial): TGTGCCAGTAGTATAGGGGGACAGGGTTGGGATGAC. Encoded protein: CASSIGGQGWDD. The full-length CDR3 reads as CASSIGGQGWDDYTF. Together with reference TRBV19 and TRBJ1-2, the CDR3 gives the full variable domain: DGGITQSPKYLFRKEGQNVTLSCEQNLNHDAMYWYRQDPGQGLRLIYYSQIVNDFQKGDIAEGYSVSREKKESFPLTVTSAQKNPTAFYLCASSIGGQGWDDYTFGSGTRLTVV.

Note on this clone: The missing CDR3 end, 3 residues past where the read stops, is filled in from the germline J gene. This chain links TRBV7-3 with TRBJ1-2; D possibly corresponds to TRBD1 (5 bases). CDR3 length: 15 amino acids. The germline gives CDR1 SGHTA, CDR2 FQGTGA. This CDR3 is CASSFGTEKTDTYTF. CDR3 bases read: TGTGCCAGCAGCTTTGGGACTGAAAAGACAGATACC. The variable domain in full, with the rest retrieved from reference TRBV7-3 and TRBJ1-2, is GAGVSQTPSNKVTEKGKYVELRCDPISGHTALYWYRQSLGQGPEFLIYFQGTGAADDSGLPNDRFFAVRPEGSVSTLKIQRTERGDSAVYLCASSFGTEKTDTYTFGSGTRLTVV.

This clone was counted ten times or more. The CDR3 end lies 3 residues beyond the end of the read and is filled in from the germline J gene. The chain employs TRBV7-8 and TRBJ1-1; 9 nucleotides agree with TRBD1. The germline V gene has CDR1 SGHVS and CDR2 FQNEAQ. This CDR3 has 14 residues. The V and J ends lost 5 bases and 1 base, in that order; junction bases with no gene match: 2. Incomplete CDR3 DNA: TGTGCCAGCAGCACGGGACAGGGGAACACTGAA. This encodes CASSTGQGNTE. The whole CDR3 sequence is CASSTGQGNTEAFF.

In this sample, this clone turned up many times. CDR3: CAWTGDTRALHF. The CDR3 bases that were read are TGTGCCTGGACCGGGGACACCAGGGCC. The rearrangement links TRBV30 to TRBJ1-6, with D possibly matching TRBD1 (6 bases). The read finishes 3 residues shy of the CDR3 end, and the germline J gene is used to complete it. This CDR3 is built from 12 residues. Germline CDR1 GTSNPN, CDR2 SVGIG (reference sequence).

This clone was found many times. The read ends 3 residues shy of where the CDR3 ends; the end is completed using the germline J gene. The rearrangement joins TRBV19 to TRBJ2-7, with D perhaps matching TRBD1 (5 bases). In germline, CDR1 is LNHDA, CDR2 SQIVND (reference sequence). This CDR3 region has 15 residues. The germline V and J ends were trimmed by 7 bases and 1 base, with 17 bases remaining between them. CDR3 DNA (partial): TGTGCCAGTACCGCAGATGGGCAGGGTTCCTACGAG. Translating gives CASTADGQGSYE. The CDR3 in its entirety is CASTADGQGSYEQYF. The full variable domain, its missing parts supplied by reference TRBV19 and TRBJ2-7, is DGGITQSPKYLFRKEGQNVTLSCEQNLNHDAMYWYRQDPGQGLRLIYYSQIVNDFQKGDIAEGYSVSREKKESFPLTVTSAQKNPTAFYLCASTADGQGSYEQYFGPGTRLTVT.

This clone was recorded many times. The CDR3 end falls 3 residues outside the read, so it is completed with the germline J gene. The gene calls are TRBV20-1 and TRBJ1-2, with D unresolved. Germline CDR1 reads DFQATT; CDR2 reads SNEGSKA (reference sequence). This CDR3 comprises 13 residues. Trimming stripped 6 bases from V and 5 bases from J, with 16 bases between. CDR3 DNA, as far as it was read: TGCAGTGCAACGACACCGCGTTGGTATGGC. Translated: CSATTPRWYG. The entire CDR3 is CSATTPRWYGYTF.

This clone was detected many times. The read halts 3 residues ahead of the CDR3 end, with the missing end drawn from the germline J gene. The chain joins TRBV19 to TRBJ2-3; TRBD2 matches at 14 bases. Per germline, CDR1 LNHDA and CDR2 SQIVND (reference sequence). The CDR3 is 16 amino acids. The V and J ends lost 5 bases and 6 bases, in that order; junction bases with no gene match: 7. CDR3 residues: CASSSGLAGGSDTQYF. The CDR3 DNA, read in part, is TGTGCCAGTAGTTCAGGACTAGCGGGAGGCTCCGATACG.

This clone was recorded at least ten times. The CDR3 spells CSARGTSGGGTDTQYF. CDR3 DNA, as far as it was read: TGCAGTGCTAGGGGGACTAGCGGGGGGGGCACAGATACG. The chain is built from TRBV20-1 and TRBJ2-3, with 16 bases identical to TRBD2. Read coverage stops 3 residues before the CDR3 terminus; the germline J gene supplies the remainder. Trimming took 3 bases from V and 1 from J; bases not matched to a gene: 1. CDR1 DFQATT and CDR2 SNEGSKA come from the germline V gene (reference sequence). The CDR3 is made up of 16 amino acids.

Regarding this clone: The sequenced fragment ends 3 residues before the CDR3 boundary, so the rest is inferred from the germline J gene. The V call is TRBV20-1, the J call TRBJ1-5; 9 bases are shared with TRBD1. The CDR3 spans 15 residues. With 5 bases clipped from V and 1 base from J, the junction kept 6 bases outside the gene matches. Germline V lookup: CDR1 DFQATT, CDR2 SNEGSKA (reference sequence). CDR3 residues: CSARRTGVSNQPQHF. The DNA read from the CDR3 is TGCAGTGCTCGACGGACAGGGGTAAGCAATCAGCCC.

This clone was counted ten times or more. The read finishes 3 residues shy of the CDR3 end, and the germline J gene is used to complete it. This chain connects TRBV20-1 to TRBJ1-1, with D maybe TRBD1 (6 bases). Trimming took 4 bases from V and 1 from J, leaving 13 bases between them. The germline CDR1 and CDR2 sequences are DFQATT and SNEGSKA (reference sequence). The CDR3 is 14 amino acids. This CDR3 is CSANPGQPNTEAFF. CDR3 DNA, as far as it was read: TGCAGTGCTAATCCCGGACAGCCGAACACTGAA.

There are many counts of this clone. The read halts 3 residues ahead of the CDR3 end, with the missing end drawn from the germline J gene. The V and J genes are TRBV7-2 and TRBJ1-6; 8 bases fit TRBD1. CDR3 length equals 15 residues. Per the germline V gene, CDR1 is SGHTA and CDR2 is FQGNSA. Trimming at V came to 1 base and at J to 11 bases, leaving 7 bases not matched to a gene. The sequenced part of the CDR3 DNA is TGTGCCAGCAGCTTAGTAGGACAGGGTGGTCCACCC. This sequence encodes CASSLVGQGGPP. The whole CDR3 is CASSLVGQGGPPLHF.

This clone has more than one count but fewer than ten. Its ends do not fully match the called genes, so a read error is possible. The read ends 3 residues early relative to the CDR3; the germline J gene fills the gap. The rearrangement uses TRBV7-9 and TRBJ2-5; 7 bases line up with TRBD2. The CDR3 length is 13 residues. Germline V gene data show CDR1 as SEHNR and CDR2 as FQNEAQ (reference sequence). Partial CDR3 DNA: TGTTCCAGCAGCTGGCCGGGGGGTGAGACC. Translating it yields CSSSWPGGET. The entire CDR3 is CSSSWPGGETQYF.

This clone was seen ten or more times. Read sequence stops 3 residues before the CDR3 end, and the germline J gene provides the missing end. The chain joins TRBV29-1 to TRBJ2-2; 7 bases line up with TRBD1. This CDR3 comprises 15 residues. CDR1 and CDR2 (germline): SQVTM, ANQGSEA. The ends lost 8 bases at V and 3 bases at J; junction bases unmatched: 12. CDR3 region: CSSDRPKTDTGELFF. CDR3 bases read: TGCAGCTCGGACAGGCCCAAGACCGACACCGGGGAG.